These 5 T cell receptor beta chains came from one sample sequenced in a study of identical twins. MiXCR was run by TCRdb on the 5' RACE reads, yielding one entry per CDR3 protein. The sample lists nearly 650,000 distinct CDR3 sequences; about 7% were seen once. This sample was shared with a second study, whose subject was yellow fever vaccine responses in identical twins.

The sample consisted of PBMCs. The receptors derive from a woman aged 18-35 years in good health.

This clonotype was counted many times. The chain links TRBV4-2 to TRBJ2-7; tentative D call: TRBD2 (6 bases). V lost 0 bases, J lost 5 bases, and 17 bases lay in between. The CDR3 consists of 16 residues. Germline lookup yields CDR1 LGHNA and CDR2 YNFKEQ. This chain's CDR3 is CASSQDQSGDWNEQYF. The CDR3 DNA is TGTGCCAGCAGCCAAGACCAATCGGGAGATTGGAACGAGCAGTACTTC.

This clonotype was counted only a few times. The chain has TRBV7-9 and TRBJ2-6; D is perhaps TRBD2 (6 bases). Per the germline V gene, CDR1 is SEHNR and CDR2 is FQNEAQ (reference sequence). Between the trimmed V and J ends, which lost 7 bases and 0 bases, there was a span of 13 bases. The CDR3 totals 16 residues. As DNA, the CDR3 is TGTGCCAGCAACACGGACGGGAGCTCTGGGGCCAACGTCCTGACTTTC. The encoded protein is CASNTDGSSGANVLTF. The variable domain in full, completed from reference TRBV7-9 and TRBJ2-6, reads DTGVSQNPRHKITKRGQNVTFRCDPISEHNRLYWYRQTLGQGPEFLTYFQNEAQLEKSRLLSDRFSAERPKGSFSTLEIQRTEQGDSAMYLCASNTDGSSGANVLTFGAGSRLTVL.

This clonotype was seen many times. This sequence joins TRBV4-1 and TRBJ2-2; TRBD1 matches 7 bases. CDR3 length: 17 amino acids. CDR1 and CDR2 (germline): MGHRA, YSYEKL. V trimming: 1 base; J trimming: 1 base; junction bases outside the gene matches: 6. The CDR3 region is CASSQGPGQMNTGELFF. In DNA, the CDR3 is TGCGCCAGCAGCCAAGGACCGGGACAGATGAACACCGGGGAGCTGTTTTTT.

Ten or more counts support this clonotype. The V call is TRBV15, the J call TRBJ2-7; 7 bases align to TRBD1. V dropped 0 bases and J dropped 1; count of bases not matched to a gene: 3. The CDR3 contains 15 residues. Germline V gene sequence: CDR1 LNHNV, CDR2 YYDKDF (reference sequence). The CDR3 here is CATSRDRGQSYEQYV. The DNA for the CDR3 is TGTGCCACCAGCAGAGATCGGGGACAGTCCTACGAGCAGTACGTC.

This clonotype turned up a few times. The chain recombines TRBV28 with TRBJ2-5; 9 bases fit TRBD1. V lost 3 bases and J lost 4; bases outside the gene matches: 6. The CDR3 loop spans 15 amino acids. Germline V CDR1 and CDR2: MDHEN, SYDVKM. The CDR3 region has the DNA TGTGCCAGCAGTTTTAGGACAGGGGTCGGAGAGACCCAGTACTTC. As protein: CASSFRTGVGETQYF.